A selection of T cell receptor beta chains follows, all from one sample in a study of T cell responses to AZD1222 COVID-19 vaccine. The table came from immunoSEQ multiplex PCR; TCRdb's copy has only in-frame clones and leaves some out. The data hold 120,000 to 150,000 clones, with around 83% observed a single time. The specimen comprised peripheral blood, sampled on day 0 of MenACWY control vaccination. These receptor sequences come from an adult in good health. Both conserved end residues are part of each CDR3. D genes are given only for firm matches. A row's size may be missing; if present it is once, few, many or a size class.

D gene: -; V gene: TRBV5-1; clone size: once; J gene: TRBJ1-5; CDR3 DNA: TGCGCCAGCAGCTTGGGGGAGGGAAATCAGCCCCAGCATTTT; CDR3 protein: CASSLGEGNQPQHF
D gene: -; V gene: TRBV28; clone size: -; J gene: TRBJ1-4; CDR3 DNA: TGTGCCAGCAGCTTCCCGTCGGGGGGGAATGAAAAACTGTTTTTT; CDR3 protein: CASSFPSGGNEKLFF
D gene: TRBD1; V gene: TRBV2; clone size: -; J gene: TRBJ1-3; CDR3 DNA: TGTGCCAGCAGTGTTGGACAGGGCCACTCTGGAAACACCATATATTTT; CDR3 protein: CASSVGQGHSGNTIYF
D gene: -; V gene: TRBV7-8; clone size: -; J gene: TRBJ2-1; CDR3 DNA: TGTGCCAGCAGCTTAGGTCAGGTCACCTACAATGAGCAGTTCTTC; CDR3 protein: CASSLGQVTYNEQFF
D gene: -; V gene: TRBV7-9; clone size: -; J gene: TRBJ2-3; CDR3 DNA: TGTGCCAGCAGGTACCGCGGTGGGAGCACAGATACGCAGTATTTT; CDR3 protein: CASRYRGGSTDTQYF
D gene: -; V gene: TRBV2; clone size: -; J gene: TRBJ1-3; CDR3 DNA: TGTGCCAGCAGTGATGTGGGGGCCTCAGGTGGAAACACCATATATTTT; CDR3 protein: CASSDVGASGGNTIYF
D gene: -; V gene: TRBV3-1/TRBV3-2; clone size: -; J gene: TRBJ2-1; CDR3 DNA: TGTGCCAGCAGCCCCTTTGGGGTCAATGAGCAGTTCTTC; CDR3 protein: CASSPFGVNEQFF
D gene: TRBD1; V gene: TRBV4-1; clone size: -; J gene: TRBJ1-1; CDR3 DNA: TGCGCCAGCAGAGCGGGACAGGGTGGAATGAACACTGAAGCTTTCTTT; CDR3 protein: CASRAGQGGMNTEAFF
D gene: TRBD1; V gene: TRBV6-6; clone size: -; J gene: TRBJ1-5; CDR3 DNA: TGTGCCAGCAGTCCGCGACAGGGTTGGAGCAATCAGCCCCAGCATTTT; CDR3 protein: CASSPRQGWSNQPQHF
D gene: -; V gene: TRBV3-1/TRBV3-2; clone size: -; J gene: TRBJ1-3; CDR3 DNA: TGTGCCAGCAGCCAAGATTCCCCAGGGAGCTCTGGAAACACCATATATTTT; CDR3 protein: CASSQDSPGSSGNTIYF
D gene: -; V gene: TRBV7-6; clone size: once; J gene: TRBJ2-1; CDR3 DNA: TGTGCCAGCAGCCGGGACTTACAGGGTACAGGGGAGCAGTTCTTC; CDR3 protein: CASSRDLQGTGEQFF
D gene: -; V gene: TRBV3-1/TRBV3-2; clone size: -; J gene: TRBJ2-5; CDR3 DNA: TGTGCCAGCAGCCTCCGCCGGGCCGTCCTGGAGACCCAGTACTTC; CDR3 protein: CASSLRRAVLETQYF
D gene: -; V gene: TRBV23-1; clone size: -; J gene: TRBJ1-2; CDR3 DNA: TGCGCCAGCCCCCAAGAGGAGTGGGCTTATGGCTACACCTTC; CDR3 protein: CASPQEEWAYGYTF
D gene: -; V gene: TRBV6-2/TRBV6-3; clone size: -; J gene: TRBJ1-2; CDR3 DNA: TGTGCCAGCAGTACCACGAGGGACGGCTACACCTTC; CDR3 protein: CASSTTRDGYTF
D gene: TRBD1; V gene: TRBV10-3; clone size: -; J gene: TRBJ2-1; CDR3 DNA: TGTGCCATCAGGGACAGGGGCGTTCGAGGATCCTACAATGAGCAGTTCTTC; CDR3 protein: CAIRDRGVRGSYNEQFF
D gene: -; V gene: TRBV2; clone size: -; J gene: TRBJ2-3; CDR3 DNA: TGTGCCAGCAGACAGCGGGGCACAGATACGCAGTATTTT; CDR3 protein: CASRQRGTDTQYF
D gene: -; V gene: TRBV5-4; clone size: -; J gene: TRBJ1-5; CDR3 DNA: TGTGCCAGCAGCATCCAGGGAGCCAATCAGCCCCAGCATTTT; CDR3 protein: CASSIQGANQPQHF
D gene: TRBD2; V gene: TRBV14; clone size: -; J gene: TRBJ2-1; CDR3 DNA: TGTGCCAGCAGCCAGTTACTAGCGCAGTTAATGTTCTTC; CDR3 protein: CASSQLLAQLMFF
D gene: -; V gene: TRBV30; clone size: -; J gene: TRBJ1-2; CDR3 DNA: TGTGCCTGGAGTCCGGGTGACTATGGCTACACCTTC; CDR3 protein: CAWSPGDYGYTF
D gene: TRBD2; V gene: TRBV6-5; clone size: -; J gene: TRBJ2-1; CDR3 DNA: TGTGCCGGGAGCGGGGGACCCTACGCGGAGCAGTTCTTC; CDR3 protein: CAGSGGPYAEQFF
D gene: -; V gene: TRBV12-5; clone size: -; J gene: TRBJ1-3; CDR3 DNA: TGTGCTAGTGGTTTGGGGACAAACGGAAACACCATATATTTT; CDR3 protein: CASGLGTNGNTIYF
D gene: -; V gene: TRBV10-2; clone size: few; J gene: TRBJ1-5; CDR3 DNA: TGCGCCAGCAGAGTACAGGGTCAGCCCCAGCATTTT; CDR3 protein: CASRVQGQPQHF
D gene: TRBD1; V gene: TRBV18; clone size: few; J gene: TRBJ2-5; CDR3 DNA: TGTGCCAGCTCACCTCGGACAGGAAAACAAGAGACCCAGTACTTC; CDR3 protein: CASSPRTGKQETQYF
D gene: TRBD1; V gene: TRBV9; clone size: -; J gene: TRBJ2-5; CDR3 DNA: TGTGCCAGCAGCGTAGGGGGACAGAAGGAGACCCAGTACTTC; CDR3 protein: CASSVGGQKETQYF
D gene: TRBD2; V gene: TRBV2; clone size: -; J gene: TRBJ2-1; CDR3 DNA: TGTGCCAGCAGTTTAACTAGCGGTGGGGGCTACAATGAGCAGTTCTTC; CDR3 protein: CASSLTSGGGYNEQFF
D gene: TRBD2; V gene: TRBV2; clone size: -; J gene: TRBJ2-1; CDR3 DNA: TGTGCCAGCAGTGAAAGTCCCGGGACTAGCGGGTTCAATGAGCAGTTCTTC; CDR3 protein: CASSESPGTSGFNEQFF
D gene: TRBD2; V gene: TRBV5-4; clone size: -; J gene: TRBJ2-3; CDR3 DNA: TGTGCCAGCAGCTTGGGCAAGTTAGCGGGGGGACCCACAGATACGCAGTATTTT; CDR3 protein: CASSLGKLAGGPTDTQYF
D gene: -; V gene: TRBV7-8; clone size: once; J gene: TRBJ2-1; CDR3 DNA: TGTGCCAGCAGCGCTGTCCGGGACGGAACCTACAATGAGCAGTTCTTC; CDR3 protein: CASSAVRDGTYNEQFF
D gene: TRBD1; V gene: TRBV6-1; clone size: few; J gene: TRBJ1-2; CDR3 DNA: TGTGCCAGCAGTGAACACCGGGACAGGGTGTCCGGCTACACCTTC; CDR3 protein: CASSEHRDRVSGYTF
D gene: -; V gene: TRBV10-1; clone size: -; J gene: TRBJ2-1; CDR3 DNA: TGCGCCAGCAGTGGGGAGGCCTACAATGAGCAGTTCTTC; CDR3 protein: CASSGEAYNEQFF
D gene: -; V gene: TRBV12-3/TRBV12-4; clone size: -; J gene: TRBJ1-2; CDR3 DNA: TGTGCCAGCAGTTTTCGGGTAACTGGCTACACCTTC; CDR3 protein: CASSFRVTGYTF
D gene: -; V gene: TRBV5-4; clone size: few; J gene: TRBJ1-2; CDR3 DNA: TGTGCCAGCAGCTTGGGGGGACTATTATATGGCTACACCTTC; CDR3 protein: CASSLGGLLYGYTF
D gene: -; V gene: TRBV27; clone size: few; J gene: TRBJ1-3; CDR3 DNA: TGTGCCAGCAGTTTAAGCCCCTCCTCTGGAAACACCATATATTTT; CDR3 protein: CASSLSPSSGNTIYF
D gene: TRBD1; V gene: TRBV6-4; clone size: -; J gene: TRBJ2-5; CDR3 DNA: TGTGCCAGCAGTACAGACAGGGGACAGACCCAGTACTTC; CDR3 protein: CASSTDRGQTQYF
D gene: -; V gene: TRBV9; clone size: once; J gene: TRBJ2-1; CDR3 DNA: TGTGCCAGCAGCGTAGAGGTGCGGCCCGGGTATGAGCAGTTCTTC; CDR3 protein: CASSVEVRPGYEQFF
D gene: -; V gene: TRBV10-1; clone size: -; J gene: TRBJ2-5; CDR3 DNA: TGCGCCAGCAGTAAGGGTGGAGAGACCCAGTACTTC; CDR3 protein: CASSKGGETQYF
D gene: TRBD1; V gene: TRBV6-5; clone size: once; J gene: TRBJ2-5; CDR3 DNA: TGTGCCAGCAGTTACCGAGACAGGGGGCAAGAGACCCAGTACTTC; CDR3 protein: CASSYRDRGQETQYF
D gene: -; V gene: TRBV7-2; clone size: -; J gene: TRBJ1-6; CDR3 DNA: TGTGCCAGCAGCTCCAGTGCCATTTCACCCCTCCACTTT; CDR3 protein: CASSSSAISPLHF
D gene: -; V gene: TRBV19; clone size: -; J gene: TRBJ1-5; CDR3 DNA: TGTGCCAGTAGTATTGCCGGGACCAATCAGCCCCAGCATTTT; CDR3 protein: CASSIAGTNQPQHF
D gene: -; V gene: TRBV5-6; clone size: -; J gene: TRBJ2-3; CDR3 DNA: TGTGCCAGCAGGTCAGGGTCCCTCCCAGATACGCAGTATTTT; CDR3 protein: CASRSGSLPDTQYF
D gene: -; V gene: TRBV5-5; clone size: -; J gene: TRBJ1-6; CDR3 DNA: TGTGCCAGCAGCTTGCCCGTTGGGGGGTTGGGCAATTCACCCCTCCACTTT; CDR3 protein: CASSLPVGGLGNSPLHF
D gene: -; V gene: TRBV6-5; clone size: -; J gene: TRBJ1-2; CDR3 DNA: TGTGCCAGCAGAAACGTAATGCAGGGAGGCTACACCTTC; CDR3 protein: CASRNVMQGGYTF